This TCR beta chain stems from a study of shared clonotypes between healthy human individuals. Study-wide context: Participating donors consisted of two women and a few men aged 18 to 49. General study findings and limits: Lower generation probabilities were found for non-shared clonotypes than for those shared by all four donors.

Concerning this clone itself: Its antigen is still unknown.

A CD45RA-negative memory subset and a CD45RA+ naive subset were separated from the CD4+ cells. At the deep level, the assay was run. This table comes from immunoSEQ multiplex PCR, and its TCRdb copy is limited to in-frame clones, with some not included. The repertoire holds over 850,000 clones, around three quarters seen once, with approximately 0.52% in the top ten. The CDR3 loop spans 14 amino acids. V dropped 4 bases and J dropped 11 bases, with 17 bases sitting between them. Germline V gene sequence: CDR1 SGHTA, CDR2 FQGNSA. The sample consisted of memory CD4+ T cells from PBMCs. Documented subset: CD45RA-negative fraction. The sequence was obtained from a man aged 18 to 29 in good health. Some clones in this sample may be carry-over from other donors' samples. The V and J genes are TRBV7-2 and TRBJ2-2, with a possible D match to TRBD2 (5 bases). The CDR3: CASSSRPSPPELFF. CDR3 nucleotide sequence: TGTGCCAGCAGCTCGAGACCTAGCCCCCCTGAGCTGTTTTTT.